The present T cell receptor (beta chain) was sequenced within a study of shared clonotypes between healthy human individuals. Notes on the study in general: Relative to memory subsets, naive subsets generally showed larger estimated richness.

The assay ran at deep level. The table came from immunoSEQ multiplex PCR; TCRdb's copy has only in-frame clones and leaves some out. This table holds 760,000 or so clones, around 96% found once. V dropped 7 bases and J dropped 7; count of bases not matched to a gene: 19. Germline V lookup: CDR1 WSHSY, CDR2 SAAADI. The CDR3 is 17 amino acids. In its sample, this clone was seen once. Its antigen is undetermined. Terminally differentiated effector memory CD45RA+ cells were excluded from the naive CD8 cells, which were CD45RO-negative and positively selected for CCR7. Participating donors were healthy, HIV-negative adults free of recent acute infections or vaccinations.

The specimen was naive CD8+ T cells sorted from blood. The chain carries TRBV10-2 and TRBJ2-1; 7 bases align to TRBD2. This TCR derives from a man aged 25 to 40 in good health. CDR3 residues: CASTGVFPGGLGNEQFF. DNA of the CDR3: TGCGCCAGCACCGGAGTTTTTCCGGGAGGTTTAGGGAATGAGCAGTTCTTC.